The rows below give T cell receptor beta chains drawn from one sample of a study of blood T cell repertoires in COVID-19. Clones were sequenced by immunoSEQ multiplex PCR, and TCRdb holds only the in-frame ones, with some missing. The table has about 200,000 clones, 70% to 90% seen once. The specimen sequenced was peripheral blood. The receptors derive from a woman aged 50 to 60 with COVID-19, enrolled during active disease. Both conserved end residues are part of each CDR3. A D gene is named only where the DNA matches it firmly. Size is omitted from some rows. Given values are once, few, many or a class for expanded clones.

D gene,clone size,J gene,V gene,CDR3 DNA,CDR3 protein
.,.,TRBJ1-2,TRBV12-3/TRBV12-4,TGTGCCAGCACCCCCGACTTCTATGGCTACACCTTC,CASTPDFYGYTF
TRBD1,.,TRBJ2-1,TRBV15,TGTGCCACCAGCATAAGGCGTGGACAGGCCTCTAGCTCCTACAATGAGCAGTTCTTC,CATSIRRGQASSSYNEQFF
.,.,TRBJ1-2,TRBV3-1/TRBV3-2,TGTGCCAGCAGCCATGGGGGGAGCGGTGGCTACACCTTC,CASSHGGSGGYTF
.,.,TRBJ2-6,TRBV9,TGTGCCAGCAGCGTTCGGGCTGGGGCCAACGTCCTGACTTTC,CASSVRAGANVLTF
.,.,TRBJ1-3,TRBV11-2,TGTGCCAGCAGCTACGAAGGTGGGAGGACTGAATACTCTGGAAACACCATATATTTT,CASSYEGGRTEYSGNTIYF
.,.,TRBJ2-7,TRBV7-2,TGTGCCAGCAGCATCCAAGACAGATCCTACGAGCAGTACTTC,CASSIQDRSYEQYF
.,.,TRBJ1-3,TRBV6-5,TGTGCCAGCAGTCCCACTAGGGGGGGAAACACCATATATTTT,CASSPTRGGNTIYF
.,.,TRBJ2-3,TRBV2,TGTGCCAGCAAGAGGCAGGGCATAGCAGATACGCAGTATTTT,CASKRQGIADTQYF
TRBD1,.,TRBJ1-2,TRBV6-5,TGTGCCAGCAGGGGGGGACAGCTCCTCCTCTATGGCTACACCTTC,CASRGGQLLLYGYTF
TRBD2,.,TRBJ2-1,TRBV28,TGTGCCAGCAGTCCCGGGGGTAGCGGGGGGGCGAATGAGCAGTTCTTC,CASSPGGSGGANEQFF
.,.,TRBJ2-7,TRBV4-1,TGCGCCAGCAGCCCCCTGGAGGGGTACGAGCAGTACTTC,CASSPLEGYEQYF
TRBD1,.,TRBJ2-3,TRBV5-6,TGTGCCAGCAGCTTGCCCGGGACAGGGGGCACTGACACAGATACGCAGTATTTT,CASSLPGTGGTDTDTQYF
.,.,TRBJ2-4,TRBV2,TGTGCCAGCAGTAGACTAGCCAAAAACATTCAGTACTTC,CASSRLAKNIQYF
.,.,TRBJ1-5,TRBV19,TGTGCCAGTAGTATAGATTTTAACAGGGTAAGGTTTCAGCCCCAGCATTTT,CASSIDFNRVRFQPQHF
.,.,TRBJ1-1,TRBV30,TGTGCCTGGAGTGGGGAGGCTGAAGCTTTCTTT,CAWSGEAEAFF
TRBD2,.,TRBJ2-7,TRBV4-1,TGCGCCAGCAGCCAGGCCCAAAAGCGGGGGGACAATGGTAACGAGCAGTACTTC,CASSQAQKRGDNGNEQYF
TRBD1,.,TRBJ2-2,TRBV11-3,TGTGCCAGCGGCTATGGACAGGGGGACACCGGGGAGCTGTTTTTT,CASGYGQGDTGELFF
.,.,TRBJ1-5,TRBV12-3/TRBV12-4,TGTGCCAGCAGTTTCTCGATCAGGCAGCCCCAGCATTTT,CASSFSIRQPQHF
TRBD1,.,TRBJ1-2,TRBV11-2,TGTGCCAGCAGCTCCACAGGGGCGCAGGGCTACACCTTC,CASSSTGAQGYTF
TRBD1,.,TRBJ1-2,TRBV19,TGTGCCAGTAGCCTCCCGGGACAGAGAATCTATGGCTACACCTTC,CASSLPGQRIYGYTF
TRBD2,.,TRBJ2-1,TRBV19,TGTGCCAGTAGTATAGCGGGGGGGATCTACAATGAGCAGTTCTTC,CASSIAGGIYNEQFF
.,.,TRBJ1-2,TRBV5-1,TGCGCCAGCAGCCTAGAAGGCTATGGCTACACCTTC,CASSLEGYGYTF
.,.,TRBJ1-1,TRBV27,TGTGCCAGCGGCCCAAGTCCAGCTTTCTTT,CASGPSPAFF
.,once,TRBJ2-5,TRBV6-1,TGTGCCAGCAGTGAATCCCGCGGTGGAGGGGAGACCCAGTACTTC,CASSESRGGGETQYF
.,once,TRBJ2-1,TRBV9,TGTGCCAGCAGCGGAGGCGGGGATGTCAATGAGCAGTTCTTC,CASSGGGDVNEQFF
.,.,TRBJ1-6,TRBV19,TGTGCCAGTGGGGACGGGAGCTCCTATAATTCACCCCTCCACTTT,CASGDGSSYNSPLHF
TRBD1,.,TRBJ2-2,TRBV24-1,TGTGCCACCAGCGCCACAGGGGCCGGGGAGCTGTTTTTT,CATSATGAGELFF
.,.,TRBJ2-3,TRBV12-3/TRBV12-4,TGTGCCAGCAGGGGAGGGGGAGGTACGCAGTATTTT,CASRGGGGTQYF
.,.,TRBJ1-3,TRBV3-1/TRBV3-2,TGTGCCAGCAGCACCTCAGCGATCTCTGGAAACACCATATATTTT,CASSTSAISGNTIYF
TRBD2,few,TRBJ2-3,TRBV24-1,TGTGCCACCAGTGACCCTTTTAGCGGGGGGGCAGATACGCAGTATTTT,CATSDPFSGGADTQYF
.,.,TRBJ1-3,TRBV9,TGTGCCAGCAGCGCAGGGTTTACCTCTGGAAACACCATATATTTT,CASSAGFTSGNTIYF
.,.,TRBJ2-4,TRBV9,TGTGCCAGCAGCGTCGCCGACAGTTCAAAAAACATTCAGTACTTC,CASSVADSSKNIQYF
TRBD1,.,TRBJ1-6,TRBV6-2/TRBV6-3,TGTGCCAGCAGTTACTACAATTTGGGACAGCTGGTTAATAATTCACCCCTCCACTTT,CASSYYNLGQLVNNSPLHF
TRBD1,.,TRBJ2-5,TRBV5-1,TGCGCCAGCAGCCCCCTCGGGGACAGGGGTCAAGAGACCCAGTACTTC,CASSPLGDRGQETQYF
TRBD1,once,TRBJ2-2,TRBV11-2,TGTGCCAGCATCCCAGGGGGCTCGAACACCGGGGAGCTGTTTTTT,CASIPGGSNTGELFF
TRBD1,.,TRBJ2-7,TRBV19,TGTGCCAGTAGCCCTTCTGGGACAGGGGACTACGAGCAGTACTTC,CASSPSGTGDYEQYF
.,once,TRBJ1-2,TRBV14,TGTGCCAGCAGCCAAGATGGGAGGCGCCGGAATAACTATGGCTACACCTTC,CASSQDGRRRNNYGYTF
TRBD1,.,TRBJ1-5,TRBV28,TGTGCCAGCAGTTTAGTGCGGACAGGGGGAGGTCAGCCCCAGCATTTT,CASSLVRTGGGQPQHF
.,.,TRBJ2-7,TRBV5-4,TGTGCCAGCAGCTTGGCGGACACCTTGTACGAGCAGTACTTC,CASSLADTLYEQYF